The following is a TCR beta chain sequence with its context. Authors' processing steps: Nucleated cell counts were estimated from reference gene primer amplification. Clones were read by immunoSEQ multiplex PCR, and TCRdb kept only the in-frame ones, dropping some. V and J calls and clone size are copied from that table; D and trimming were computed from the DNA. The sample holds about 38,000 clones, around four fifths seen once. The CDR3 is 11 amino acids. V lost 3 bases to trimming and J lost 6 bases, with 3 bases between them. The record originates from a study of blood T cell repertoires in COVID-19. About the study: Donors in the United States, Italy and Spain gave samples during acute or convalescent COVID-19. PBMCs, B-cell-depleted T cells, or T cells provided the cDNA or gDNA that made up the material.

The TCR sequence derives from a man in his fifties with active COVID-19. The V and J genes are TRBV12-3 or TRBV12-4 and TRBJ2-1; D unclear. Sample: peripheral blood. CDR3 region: CASSFGNEQFF. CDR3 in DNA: TGTGCCAGCAGTTTCGGCAATGAGCAGTTCTTC.